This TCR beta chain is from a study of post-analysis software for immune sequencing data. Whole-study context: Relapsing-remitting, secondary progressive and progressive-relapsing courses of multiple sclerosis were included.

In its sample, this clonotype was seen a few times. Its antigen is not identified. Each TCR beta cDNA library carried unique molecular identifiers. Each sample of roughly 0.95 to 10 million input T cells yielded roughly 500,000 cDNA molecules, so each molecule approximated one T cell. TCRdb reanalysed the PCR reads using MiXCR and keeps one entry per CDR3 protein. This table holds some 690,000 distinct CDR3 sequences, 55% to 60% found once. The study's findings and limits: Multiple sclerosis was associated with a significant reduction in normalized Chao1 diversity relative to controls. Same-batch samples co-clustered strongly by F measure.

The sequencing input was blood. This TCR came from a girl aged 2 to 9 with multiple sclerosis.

Written as DNA, the CDR3 is TGTGCCAGCAGCTTCCTGGGACTAGCGGGAGGAAGGTCCTACAATGAGCAGTTCTTC. Residues: CASSFLGLAGGRSYNEQFF. The chain combines TRBV12-3 or TRBV12-4 with TRBJ2-1; 15 bases fit TRBD2. The CDR3 consists of 19 residues. With V trimmed by 6 bases and J by 1 base, 10 bases remained unmatched.